This T cell receptor beta chain appears in the sequencing data of a study of naive and memory T cell subsets. General study points: Especially in CD8 cells, naive repertoires contained a few larger clonotypes, possibly CD45RA-re-expressing memory cells. No ground truth validated the naive and memory repertoire findings.

Two oligonucleotides, mixed equimolar, formed the beta constant-region primer covering TRBC1 and TRBC2. Ligated cDNA was amplified by four rounds of PCR with nested alpha and beta constant-region primers and SP2. The cDNA 3' end received a ligated single-stranded oligonucleotide carrying the SP2 primer and a 12-nucleotide UMI. Using its own MiXCR run on the UMI-ligation and nested PCR reads, TCRdb lists one record per CDR3 protein. The repertoire holds over 110,000 distinct CDR3 sequences, with about 20% as singletons. CMV status came from CD4+ IFNgamma after overnight CMV lysate stimulation. Cells stained for CD3, CD4, CD8, CD45RA, CD27 and viability were sorted into four CD45RA/CD27 subsets. This clonotype has a handful of counts. What it recognizes is unknown. J lost 2 bases, V lost 6 bases, and 9 bases had no gene match. This CDR3 is built from 15 residues.

The clonotype comes from a human donor in good health. The material sequenced was naive CD8+ T cells from blood. The genes are TRBV12-3 or TRBV12-4 and TRBJ2-5, with 7 positions matching TRBD1. CDR3 sequence (DNA): TGTGCCAGCAGAGTAAGCCGGGACAGTCAAGAGACCCAGTACTTC. The encoded protein is CASRVSRDSQETQYF.